The sequence of this TCR beta chain was determined in a study of CD8+ T cells in alopecia areata. The sequencing template was cDNA reverse transcribed from extracted RNA. Data came from immunoSEQ multiplex PCR; TCRdb stores just in-frame clones and leaves some out. The top ten hold 10% to 15% of the sample, which has 9,500 to 15,000 clones, roughly three fifths seen once. Worth noting for this clone: Its antigen is unidentified.

This CDR3 has 16 amino acids. CDR1 SGHTA and CDR2 FQGNSA come from the germline V gene. With 3 bases removed from V and 8 bases from J, the gap between germline ends came to 17 bases. Study-level points and caveats: Normal-skin resident alphabeta T cells also appear among scalp sample sequences. Normal scalp had lower clonality than lesional scalp, with alopecia totalis/universalis lesions showing this most strongly. Mice showed clearer TCR sharing than patients did, a gap that was possibly HLA-related.

Samples from alopecia areata patients were lesional scalp punch biopsies and peripheral blood. The sample consisted of skin. The chain joins TRBV7-2 to TRBJ1-6; no reliable D call. This receptor was identified in a human donor with alopecia areata. CDR3 in amino acids: CASSLRGSSLDSPLHF. In DNA form, the CDR3 reads TGTGCCAGCAGCTTGAGAGGGTCGTCTCTGGATTCACCCCTCCACTTT.